Shown below are 12 T cell receptor beta chains from a single sample sequenced in a study of OX40 agonist ivuxolimab in advanced cancers. Measured with immunoSEQ multiplex PCR; TCRdb has only the in-frame clones, and not every one. The sample comprises 40,000 or so clones, around 82% of which are singletons, and 7.6% rests with the top ten. Material: CD4+ or CD8+ T cells sorted from blood, obtained in a trial of the OX40 agonist ivuxolimab. Source of these receptors: an adult with an advanced solid tumor such as melanoma, head and neck, liver or kidney cancer.

The table lists this clone with a few counts. This sequence joins TRBV9 and TRBJ2-7, with D perhaps assigned TRBD1 or TRBD2 (6 bases each). Germline V gene data show CDR1 as SGDLS and CDR2 as YYNGEE. V gave up 4 bases and J gave up 2 bases, with 19 bases separating them. There are 16 residues in the CDR3. The CDR3 nucleotides read TGTGCCAGCAGCCTAGAGGGGGAGGTGGGTGCCTACGAGCAGTACTTC. Translated: CASSLEGEVGAYEQYF.

This chain links TRBV7-2 with TRBJ2-7, with TRBD1 matching 8 bases. V lost 5 bases to trimming and J lost 4 bases; unmatched junction nucleotides: 4. Germline CDR1 and CDR2: SGHTA and FQGNSA. The CDR3 covers 13 residues. CDR3 in amino acids: CASSLDRVYEQYF. For the CDR3, the DNA is TGTGCCAGCAGCCTGGACAGGGTTTACGAGCAGTACTTC.

As DNA, the CDR3 is TGCAGCGTTGAGGGGGGCGCCCCCACAGATACGCAGTATTTT. Its protein is CSVEGGAPTDTQYF. This rearrangement joins TRBV29-1 to TRBJ2-3, with D possibly called TRBD1 or TRBD2 (6 bases each). Germline-derived CDR1 and CDR2 are SQVTM and ANQGSEA. Trimming took off 3 bases at V and 2 bases at J, with 12 bases between the two ends. The CDR3 sequence is 14 residues long.

This clone occurred a few times. This chain links TRBV29-1 with TRBJ1-1; the D gene is possibly TRBD1 (5 bases). Germline lookup yields CDR1 SQVTM and CDR2 ANQGSEA. This CDR3 region has 13 residues. Trimming removed 5 bases from V and 4 bases from J, with 14 bases in between. The CDR3, as DNA: TGCAGCGTTCAGTCCTCTGGGGGCACTGAAGCTTTCTTT. This translates into CSVQSSGGTEAFF.

The chain recombines TRBV7-2 with TRBJ2-7; no clear D gene. Germline lookup yields CDR1 SGHTA and CDR2 FQGNSA. This CDR3 has 11 residues. The V and J ends lost 4 bases and 1 base respectively, with 2 bases between them. In DNA form, the CDR3 reads TGTGCCAGCAGCTGGTCCTACGAGCAGTACTTC. It is translated as CASSWSYEQYF. Combining the CDR3 with reference TRBV7-2 and TRBJ2-7 gives the whole variable domain GAGVSQSPSNKVTEKGKDVELRCDPISGHTALYWYRQSLGQGLEFLIYFQGNSAPDKSGLPSDRFSAERTGGSVSTLTIQRTQQEDSAVYLCASSWSYEQYFGPGTRLTVT.

V usage is TRBV5-6 and J usage is TRBJ1-4; D perhaps matches TRBD1 (5 bases). The CDR3 is made up of 15 amino acids. Per germline, CDR1 SGHDT and CDR2 YYEEEE. V lost 6 bases, J lost 8 bases, and 20 bases lay in between. The CDR3: CASTRRGRALEKLFF. The DNA for the CDR3 is TGTGCCAGCACCCGGAGGGGCAGGGCCCTCGAAAAACTGTTTTTT.

This clone was picked up a small number of times. The V call is TRBV29-1, the J call TRBJ1-1; unclear D gene. V lost 3 bases, J lost 5 bases, and 10 bases lay in between. Per germline, CDR1 SQVTM and CDR2 ANQGSEA. The CDR3 is made up of 12 amino acids. In DNA, the CDR3 is TGCAGCGTTGATTTCGGCAGGACTGAAGCTTTCTTT. Translated: CSVDFGRTEAFF.

This rearrangement joins TRBV10-1 to TRBJ2-5; 11 positions match TRBD2. Matching the DNA end better, TRBJ2-7 makes the J call doubtful. The length of the CDR3 is 15 residues. Per the germline V gene, CDR1 is WNHNN and CDR2 is SYGVQD (reference sequence). CDR3 nucleotide sequence: TGCGCCAGCAGTGCTAGCGGGAGGCCCTCCTACGAGCAGTACTTC. It is translated as CASSASGRPSYEQYF.

V usage is TRBV10-2 and J usage is TRBJ2-3; 10 nucleotides line up with TRBD1. The CDR3 is made up of 18 amino acids. Germline values: CDR1 WSHSY, CDR2 SAAADI. The V gene end was trimmed by 2 bases and the J gene end by 1 base; junction bases not matched to a gene: 9. The CDR3 DNA is TGCGCCAGCAGTGAGGAACCGGGACAGGGGTCGGGCACAGATACGCAGTATTTT. It translates to CASSEEPGQGSGTDTQYF.

In this sample, this clone is medium-sized (0.01 to 0.1%). This rearrangement joins TRBV6-7 to TRBJ1-2; 7 bases fit TRBD1. TRBV6-7 is flagged as an ORF with uncertain function. This CDR3 region has 17 residues. V shed 0 bases and J 3 bases; nucleotides not matched to a gene: 10. CDR3 region: CASSYSTGKAVDYGYTF. The CDR3 bases are TGTGCCAGCAGTTACTCGACAGGGAAAGCGGTCGACTATGGCTACACCTTC.

There are a few counts of this clone. The rearrangement joins TRBV18 to TRBJ1-1; D might be TRBD1 (6 bases). The CDR3 is made up of 13 amino acids. V dropped 8 bases and J dropped 1 base, with 11 bases sitting between them. CDR1 is KGHSH, CDR2 LQKENI, per germline. The CDR3 sequence: CASGKQGNTEAFF. The CDR3 DNA reads as TGTGCCAGCGGAAAACAGGGGAACACTGAAGCTTTCTTT.

This clone was seen just once. V is TRBV5-4 and J is TRBJ2-7; 9 bases map to TRBD2. The J segment lost 4 bases and the V segment lost 3 bases, leaving 5 bases of the junction unmatched. Germline V gene data show CDR1 as SGHNT and CDR2 as YYREEE (reference sequence). The CDR3 extends over 14 amino acids. The CDR3 nucleotides are TGTGCCAGCAGCTCGGGACTAGCTGTATACGAGCAGTACTTC. Encoded protein: CASSSGLAVYEQYF.